This TCR beta chain appears in the sequencing data of a study of T cells expressing NK-cell markers. About the study: Sorted CD3+CD56-NKG2C+, CD3+CD56+NKG2C- and CD3+CD56+NKG2C+ T cells were the source of the TCR beta repertoires. Study-wide results and limits: For four donors, these clonotypes were likewise the leading ones in the CD3+CD56-NKG2C+ fraction. Dominant NKG2C+ clonotype frequencies of roughly 1.0-8% of CD8+ T cells were measured in five or six donors.

Concerning this clonotype: Its antigen is not known.

Germline CDR1 reads LNHDA; CDR2 reads SQIVND (reference sequence). CDR3 size: 15 residues. TCR beta cDNA was generated via 5'RACE template switching incorporating UMIs. TCRdb re-called the 5' RACE reads and shows each CDR3 protein once, DNA omitted. The sample data list about 440,000 distinct CDR3 sequences. Sequencing was done on a sample of blood T cells: a sorted CD56 or NKG2C T cell subset, CD4+ or CD8+ T cells, or bulk PBMC T cells (not recorded which). The TCR was taken from a woman between 18 and 69 years old in good health. The gene calls are TRBV19 and TRBJ2-1; TCRdb calls TRBD1, which cannot be checked without DNA. The CDR3 is CASSAGARSYNEQFF.